This is a list of T cell receptor beta chains from one sample in a study of beta chain features in type 1 diabetes. Sequencing used immunoSEQ multiplex PCR; TCRdb keeps in-frame clones, though not all of them. Found here are 550,000 to 850,000 clones, roughly 12% of them singletons; the top ten hold roughly 0.022%. The sample was naive CD4+ T cells from blood. All receptors come from a man between 18 and 35 years old with type 1 diabetes. Each CDR3 is given without its conserved first and last residue.

ASSLMTDLNSPLH	TRBV2	TRBJ1-6	13
AWSVGSNSGANVLT	TRBV30	TRBJ2-6	14
ASSLGPPPRGTQY	TRBV28	TRBJ2-5	13
ASTMTPGLQETQY	TRBV9	TRBJ2-5	13
ASSETGNYGYT	TRBV6-1	TRBJ1-2	11
ASSLAGREKQPQH	TRBV7-9	TRBJ1-5	13
AWSVGLYSNQPQH	TRBV30	TRBJ1-5	13
ASSGAYEQY	TRBV5-1	TRBJ2-7	9
AWSVWDTGELF	TRBV30	TRBJ2-2	11
SASLRNEQF	TRBV20-1	TRBJ2-1	9
ASSFQGANTGELF	TRBV7-8	TRBJ2-2	13
ASKGFYEQY	TRBV25-1	TRBJ2-7	9
ASSEQGSNYGYT	TRBV2	TRBJ1-2	12